Included here is one TCR beta chain sequence, with context. The data derive from a study of CD8 T cells in Susac syndrome. With random hexamers, 0.5 to 1 ug RNA was reverse transcribed. The method of amplification for TCR beta CDR3 was immunoSEQ multiplex PCR, covering 54 Vbeta and 13 Jbeta. Each CDR3 protein is one row after TCRdb ran MiXCR on the immunoSEQ multiplex PCR reads. The sample holds roughly 200,000 distinct CDR3 sequences, about 94% seen once. The V and J ends lost 4 bases and 0 bases, in that order; junction bases with no gene match: 4. The CDR3 loop spans 15 amino acids. The germline V gene encodes CDR1 DFQATT and CDR2 SNEGSKA (reference sequence).

The source material was CD4+ T cells from PBMCs. This sequence was found in a human donor in good health. The chain recombines TRBV20-1 with TRBJ2-4; 9 bases fit TRBD2. The DNA of the CDR3 is TGCAGTGCTACGACTAGCGGTATAGCCAAAAACATTCAGTACTTC. Translating gives CSATTSGIAKNIQYF.